Listed below are T cell receptor beta chains from one sample, sequenced in a study of blood T cell repertoires in COVID-19. Libraries were prepared by immunoSEQ multiplex PCR; TCRdb keeps only in-frame clonotypes and omits some of them. Among 330,000 or so clones listed, approximately 90% were seen once. The sample comprised peripheral blood. Source of these receptors: a woman aged 60-75 years with COVID-19, enrolled during active disease. The CDR3 runs from the conserved cysteine through the conserved F or W. D genes are given only for firm matches. Clone size is stated in some rows and not others, as once, few, many or a class when expanded.

d_call | j_call | v_call | clone_size | cdr3_nt | cdr3_aa
TRBD1 | TRBJ1-2 | TRBV7-6 | . | TGTGCCAGCAGCCCAATCCCCCGGGACAGGGCCTATGGCTACACCTTC | CASSPIPRDRAYGYTF
TRBD1 | TRBJ1-2 | TRBV28 | . | TGTGCCAGCAGTTTAGGTTCAGGGGGCGCTGGTTATGGCTACACCTTC | CASSLGSGGAGYGYTF
TRBD1 | TRBJ1-2 | TRBV7-3 | once | TGTGCCAGCAGCCGTACAGGGGAAGACTATGGCTACACCTTC | CASSRTGEDYGYTF
. | TRBJ2-7 | TRBV2 | once | TGTGCCAGCATCGGGATCGAGAAGTACTTC | CASIGIEKYF
TRBD1 | TRBJ1-3 | TRBV5-1 | . | TGCGCCAGCAGCCCCCGGGACAGGGTGTCTGGAAACACCATATATTTT | CASSPRDRVSGNTIYF
TRBD1 | TRBJ2-2 | TRBV5-1 | . | TGCGCCAACCAAACAGGGGATTTGAACACCGGGGAGCTGTTTTTT | CANQTGDLNTGELFF
TRBD1 | TRBJ2-2 | TRBV6-5 | . | TGTGCCAGCAAAGGGGGCCGCGACACCGGGGAGCTGTTTTTT | CASKGGRDTGELFF
. | TRBJ1-2 | TRBV5-1 | . | TGCGCCAGCAGCTTAGGACAGTATGGCTACACCTTC | CASSLGQYGYTF
TRBD1 | TRBJ1-2 | TRBV24-1 | . | TGTGCCACCAGTGGCCCTTTAGCTCGACAGGGCCTATTCTTC | CATSGPLARQGLFF
TRBD1 | TRBJ1-1 | TRBV4-1 | . | TGCGCCAGCAGCCAAGGTGCGCCGGGACAGGTGAACACTGAAGCTTTCTTT | CASSQGAPGQVNTEAFF
. | TRBJ2-3 | TRBV19 | . | TGTGCCAGTAGACGTAGACAGACCGAAAGCACAGATACGCAGTATTTT | CASRRRQTESTDTQYF
. | TRBJ2-5 | TRBV3-1/TRBV3-2 | . | TGTGCCAGCAGCCAAGAAATGAGAGGGACCCAGTACTTC | CASSQEMRGTQYF
TRBD2 | TRBJ2-3 | TRBV11-2 | . | TGTGCCAGCAGCCCCATAGCGGGGGCAACAGATACGCAGTATTTT | CASSPIAGATDTQYF
. | TRBJ1-6 | TRBV4-2 | . | TGTGCCAGCAGCCAAGATCCGGGGAATTCACCCCTCCACTTT | CASSQDPGNSPLHF
TRBD1 | TRBJ1-4 | TRBV6-5 | . | TGTGCCAGCAGGAGGAGGGAGGGACAGGGTCTGCAACTGTTTTTT | CASRRREGQGLQLFF
TRBD2 | TRBJ2-3 | TRBV6-4 | . | TGTGCCAGCAGTAGGACTAGCGGGGAGGTCGCAGATACGCAGTATTTT | CASSRTSGEVADTQYF
TRBD1 | TRBJ1-1 | TRBV6-5 | . | TGTGCCAGCAGTCCCCGGACAGGGCGGGACACTGAAGCTTTCTTT | CASSPRTGRDTEAFF
. | TRBJ1-2 | TRBV7-9 | once | TGTGCCAGCAGCTTAGGGCAGGGGTTCAATGGCTACACCTTC | CASSLGQGFNGYTF
. | TRBJ1-2 | TRBV30 | . | TGTGCCTGGAGTGTTGGGGGGACTATTGGCTACACCTTC | CAWSVGGTIGYTF
TRBD1 | TRBJ1-6 | TRBV6-1 | . | TGTGCCAGCAGTGAAGTAATAAGGGGGCAGGGGTCGAGATCACCCCTCCACTTT | CASSEVIRGQGSRSPLHF
. | TRBJ2-4 | TRBV5-1 | . | TGCGCCAGCAGCTTGTTGGCGGGAGCCAAAAACATTCAGTACTTC | CASSLLAGAKNIQYF
TRBD1 | TRBJ1-1 | TRBV29-1 | . | TGCAGCGTTGAGCCAATCCGGACAGGCGGGGCAACTGAAGCTTTCTTT | CSVEPIRTGGATEAFF
. | TRBJ1-2 | TRBV19 | . | TGTGCCAGTAGTATAGGTTGGCAGGGGTCCGGCTACACCTTC | CASSIGWQGSGYTF
TRBD1 | TRBJ1-2 | TRBV4-1 | . | TGCGCCAGCAGCCCTAATACAGACAGGGGTTTAAGATATGGCTACACCTTC | CASSPNTDRGLRYGYTF
. | TRBJ2-1 | TRBV24-1 | . | TGTGCCACCAGTGAAGTAGGTCAGGGGCTGGGGAATGAGCAGTTCTTC | CATSEVGQGLGNEQFF
. | TRBJ2-3 | TRBV19 | . | TGTGCCAGTAGTACCCAGCGAGTCCCAGATACGCAGTATTTT | CASSTQRVPDTQYF
TRBD1 | TRBJ1-5 | TRBV6-5 | . | TGTGCCAGCAGGCGCCGGGACAGGGTTCAGCCCCAGCATTTT | CASRRRDRVQPQHF
. | TRBJ1-2 | TRBV6-2/TRBV6-3 | . | TGTGCCAGCACCCCACTCGGACAGTCAAGGTATGGCTACACCTTC | CASTPLGQSRYGYTF
. | TRBJ1-1 | TRBV28 | . | TGTGCCAGCAGTCCCCTTTCGGGGTTGAACACTGAAGCTTTCTTT | CASSPLSGLNTEAFF
TRBD1 | TRBJ2-3 | TRBV2 | . | TGTGCCAGCACCGGACAGGCGAATACGCAGTATTTT | CASTGQANTQYF
. | TRBJ2-5 | TRBV7-9 | once | TGTGCCAGCATCCCCGAAGAGGAAGAGACCCAGTACTTC | CASIPEEEETQYF
. | TRBJ2-2 | TRBV21-1 | few | TGTGCCAGCAGCCGGCGGGACAGAGCGAACACCGGGGAGCTGTTTTTT | CASSRRDRANTGELFF
TRBD2 | TRBJ2-4 | TRBV4-2 | . | TGTGCCAGCACCATTAGTAGTAGGGCGGCGGGAGGGGTACCTTCGCTAGCCAAAAACATTCAGTACTTC | CASTISSRAAGGVPSLAKNIQYF
TRBD1 | TRBJ2-5 | TRBV7-9 | . | TGTGCCAGCAGCCCCCGGGACAGGGATTGGGAGACCCAGTACTTC | CASSPRDRDWETQYF
. | TRBJ1-6 | TRBV7-2 | . | TGTGCCAGCACGGGGGGGCTCCCCCTCCACTTT | CASTGGLPLHF
. | TRBJ2-5 | TRBV4-1 | . | TGCGCCAGCAGCCGAAAAAGGCAGGGGCAAGAGACCCAGTACTTC | CASSRKRQGQETQYF
TRBD2 | TRBJ2-2 | TRBV7-3 | . | TGTGCCAGCAGCTTAACAGGGAGGGCCGGGGAGCTGTTTTTT | CASSLTGRAGELFF
TRBD1 | TRBJ1-4 | TRBV28 | once | TGTGCCAGCGGTCTCCCGGGACAGGGGTTGAATAATGAAAAACTGTTTTTT | CASGLPGQGLNNEKLFF
. | TRBJ1-2 | TRBV9 | once | TGTGCCAGCAGCGTAGCTACGAGGGGACTATATGGCTACACCTTC | CASSVATRGLYGYTF
. | TRBJ1-6 | TRBV28 | many | TGTGCCAGCAGTCTTTGGGGGGGGAGCTCCTATAATTCACCCCTCCACTTT | CASSLWGGSSYNSPLHF
TRBD1 | TRBJ1-2 | TRBV5-1 | . | TGCGCCAGCAGCCTGGGACAGGGGGCTGGCTACACCTTC | CASSLGQGAGYTF
TRBD1 | TRBJ1-3 | TRBV4-1 | . | TGCGCCACGGGACAGGGGGCAGGTGGAAACACCATATATTTT | CATGQGAGGNTIYF
. | TRBJ2-2 | TRBV6-5 | . | TGTGCCAGCATGATGGACATGACGTCCGGGGAGCTGTTTTTT | CASMMDMTSGELFF
. | TRBJ1-1 | TRBV3-1/TRBV3-2 | . | TGTGCCAGCAGCCATATAGCCAACATGAACACTGAAGCTTTCTTT | CASSHIANMNTEAFF
TRBD1 | TRBJ2-3 | TRBV18 | . | TGTGCCAGCTCGCAGACAGGGGACCAGTACGGCGATACGCAGTATTTT | CASSQTGDQYGDTQYF
. | TRBJ2-2 | TRBV4-2 | . | TGTGCCAGCAAGAGGCCGGAAACCCCGAACACCGGGGAGCTGTTTTTT | CASKRPETPNTGELFF
TRBD2 | TRBJ2-2 | TRBV20-1 | . | TGCAGTGCTAGTACTTCTGGACTAGCAAACACCGGGGAGCTGTTTTTT | CSASTSGLANTGELFF
. | TRBJ1-3 | TRBV6-5 | . | TGTGCCAGCGGGGGGAACACCATATATTTT | CASGGNTIYF